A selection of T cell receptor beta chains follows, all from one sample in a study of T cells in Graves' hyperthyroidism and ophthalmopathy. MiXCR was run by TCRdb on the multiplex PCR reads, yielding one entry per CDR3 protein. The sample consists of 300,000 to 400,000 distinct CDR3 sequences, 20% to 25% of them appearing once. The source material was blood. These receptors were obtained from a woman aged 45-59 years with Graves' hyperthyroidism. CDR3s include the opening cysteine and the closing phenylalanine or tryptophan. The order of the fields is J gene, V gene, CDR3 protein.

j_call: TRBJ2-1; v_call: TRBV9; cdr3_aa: CASSKAPYNEQFF
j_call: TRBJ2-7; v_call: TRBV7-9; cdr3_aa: CASSKGLSSYEQYF
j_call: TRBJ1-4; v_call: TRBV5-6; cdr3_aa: CASSLVAGEKLFF
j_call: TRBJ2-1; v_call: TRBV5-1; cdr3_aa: CASRQTSGINEQFF
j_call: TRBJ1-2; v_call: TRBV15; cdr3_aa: CATSRDKEGTDGYTF
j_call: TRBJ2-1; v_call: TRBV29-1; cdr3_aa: CSHEGTYNEQFF
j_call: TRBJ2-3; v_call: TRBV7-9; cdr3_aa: CASSLPALGWDTQYF
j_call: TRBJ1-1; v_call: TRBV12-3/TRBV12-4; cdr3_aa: CASSTGWENTEAFF
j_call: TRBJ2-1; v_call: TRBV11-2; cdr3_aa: CASSLLGRASYNEQFF
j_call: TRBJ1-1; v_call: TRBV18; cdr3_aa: CASSPKTGLDTEAFF
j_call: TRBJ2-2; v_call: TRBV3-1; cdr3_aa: CASSDPGTSGRGGTGELFF
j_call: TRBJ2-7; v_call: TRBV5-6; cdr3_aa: CASSLVTVREQYF
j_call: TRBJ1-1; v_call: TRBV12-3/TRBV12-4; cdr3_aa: CASSFQGAAGTEAFF
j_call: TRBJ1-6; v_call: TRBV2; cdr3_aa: CASSPRDRVNSPLHF
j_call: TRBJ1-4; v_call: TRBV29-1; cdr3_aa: CSVEEEAGKLFF
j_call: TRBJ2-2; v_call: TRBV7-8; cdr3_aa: CASSLKGDRAGTGELFF
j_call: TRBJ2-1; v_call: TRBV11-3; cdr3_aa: CASSPGLAADSYNEQFF
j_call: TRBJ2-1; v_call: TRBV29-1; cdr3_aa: CSVDRGPEQFF
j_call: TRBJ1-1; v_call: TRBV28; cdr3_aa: CASRPANTEAFF
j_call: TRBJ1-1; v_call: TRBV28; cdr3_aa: CASSSGQVIEAFF
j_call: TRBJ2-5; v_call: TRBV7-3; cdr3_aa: CASSFAQGIWGTHQETQYF
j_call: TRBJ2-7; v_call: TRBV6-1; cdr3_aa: CASGDPRGQGTYEQYF
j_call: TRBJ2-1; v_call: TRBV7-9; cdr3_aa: CASSFNNEQFF
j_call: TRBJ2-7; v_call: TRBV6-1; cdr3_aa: CASRKGVYEQYF
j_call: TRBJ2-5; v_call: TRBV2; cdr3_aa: CASLLVGETQYF
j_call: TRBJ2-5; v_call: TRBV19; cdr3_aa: CASSIGSIQETQYF
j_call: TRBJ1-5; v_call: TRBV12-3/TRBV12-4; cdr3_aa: CASSHRGHGQPQHF
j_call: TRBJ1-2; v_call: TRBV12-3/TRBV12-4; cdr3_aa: CASSRDTQGYGYTF
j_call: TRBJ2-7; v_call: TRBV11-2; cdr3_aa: CASSLGSSGSSEQYF
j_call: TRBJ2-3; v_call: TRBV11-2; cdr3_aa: CASSFTLAGEHTQYF
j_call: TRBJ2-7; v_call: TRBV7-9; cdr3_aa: CASSLSAGGSYEQYF
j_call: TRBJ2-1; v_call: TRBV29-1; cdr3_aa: CSVEHFKEQFF
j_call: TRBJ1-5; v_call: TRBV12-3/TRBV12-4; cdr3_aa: CASSLGPDDQPQHF
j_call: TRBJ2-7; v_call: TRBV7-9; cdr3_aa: CASSWDKGSYEQYF
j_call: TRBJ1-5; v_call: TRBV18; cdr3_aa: CASSPSAEGPSQHF
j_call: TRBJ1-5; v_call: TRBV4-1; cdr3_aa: CASSPLGGPRGQPQHF
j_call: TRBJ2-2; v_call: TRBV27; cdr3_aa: CASSRASGVNTGELFF
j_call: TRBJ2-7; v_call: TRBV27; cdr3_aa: CASRLRLRNGTEAYEQYF
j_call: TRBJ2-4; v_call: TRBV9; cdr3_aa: CASSAGQLRDIQYF
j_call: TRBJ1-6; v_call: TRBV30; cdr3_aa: CAWTGDTYNSPLHF
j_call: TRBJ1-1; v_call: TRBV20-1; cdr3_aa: CSARPGGGTEAFF
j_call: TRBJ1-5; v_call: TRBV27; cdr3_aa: CASSRQGWDQPQHF
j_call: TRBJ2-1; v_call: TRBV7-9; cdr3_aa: CASSFSRTGLSNEQFF
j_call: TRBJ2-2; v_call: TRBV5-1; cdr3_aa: CASSRRGQGNTGELFF
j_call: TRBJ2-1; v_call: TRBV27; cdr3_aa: CASSLRSGRAYNEQFF
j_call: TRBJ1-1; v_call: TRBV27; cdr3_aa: CASGGDSNHTEAFF
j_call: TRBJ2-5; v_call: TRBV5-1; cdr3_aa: CASSLTAPQETQYF
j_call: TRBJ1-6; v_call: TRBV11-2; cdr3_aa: CASSLEGTLSYNSPLHF
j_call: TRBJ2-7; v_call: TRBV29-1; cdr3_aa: CSVEDAASGSYEQYF
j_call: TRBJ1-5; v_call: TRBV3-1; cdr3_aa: CASSHSGVGQPQHF
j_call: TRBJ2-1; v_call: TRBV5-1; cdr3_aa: CASRQGGSYNEQFF
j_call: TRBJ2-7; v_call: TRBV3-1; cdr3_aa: CASSQDLASGGSYEQYF
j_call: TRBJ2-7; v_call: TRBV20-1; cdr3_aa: CSARGRGSSYEQYF